A single sample gave rise to the 32 T cell receptor beta chains below, sequenced in a study of shared clonotypes between healthy human individuals. Libraries were prepared by immunoSEQ multiplex PCR; TCRdb keeps only in-frame clonotypes and omits some of them. The sample lists some 2,400,000 clones, 90% to 97% occurring once. Material for sequencing was naive CD4+ T cells sorted from blood. Subset: CD45RA+ positively selected. These receptors originate from a man in his late teens or twenties in good health.

The chain recombines TRBV6-4 with TRBJ2-3; a weak D match, TRBD2 (6 bases). The V gene's germline CDR1 is MRHNA and CDR2 SNTAGT. The CDR3 length is 17 residues. V shed 2 bases and J shed 1 base, with 16 bases lying between them. CDR3 sequence: CASSDGGIVSRTDTQYF. In DNA form, the CDR3 reads TGTGCCAGCAGTGACGGGGGGATCGTATCCCGCACAGATACGCAGTATTTT.

This chain connects TRBV18 to TRBJ1-4; D is undetermined. Germline V gene lookup returns CDR1 KGHSH and CDR2 LQKENI. This CDR3 comprises 12 residues. The germline V and J ends were trimmed by 3 bases and 7 bases, with 6 bases remaining between them. The CDR3 DNA is TGTGCCAGCTCACCTGCTGGTGAAAAACTGTTTTTT. Protein sequence: CASSPAGEKLFF.

The V call is TRBV10-1, the J call TRBJ2-2; D might be TRBD2 (5 bases). Germline V CDR1 and CDR2: WNHNN, SYGVQD (reference sequence). The CDR3 has 15 amino acids. The V end was cut by 5 bases, the J end by 4 bases, with 14 bases between. CDR3: CASSPWRQFTGELFF. The CDR3 region has the DNA TGCGCCAGCAGTCCCTGGAGGCAGTTCACCGGGGAGCTGTTTTTT.

V usage is TRBV6-6 and J usage is TRBJ1-5, with unresolved D. The V gene's germline CDR1 is MNHNY and CDR2 SVGAGI (reference sequence). Trimming stripped 7 bases from V and 6 bases from J, with 10 bases between. The CDR3 covers 12 residues. In DNA, the CDR3 is TGTGCCAGCACGGCCGGTCTTCAGCCCCAGCATTTT. Encoded protein: CASTAGLQPQHF.

V usage is TRBV7-9 and J usage is TRBJ2-2; the match to TRBD2 covers 9 bases. The CDR3 loop spans 16 amino acids. Germline V gene lookup returns CDR1 SEHNR and CDR2 FQNEAQ (reference sequence). After removal of 2 bases from V and 4 bases from J, the junction contained 5 bases not matched to a gene. The CDR3 DNA reads TGTGCCAGCAGCTTACCCTCGACTAGCGGCACCGGGGAGCTGTTTTTT. It translates to CASSLPSTSGTGELFF.

The rearrangement joins TRBV5-1 to TRBJ1-5; D remains ambiguous. The ends were cut back, 3 bases at V and 7 bases at J, with 11 bases in the middle. Germline V gene sequence: CDR1 SGHRS, CDR2 YFSETQ. CDR3 size: 13 residues. The CDR3 DNA reads TGCGCCAGCAGCTCGGACGGCGGGCAGCCCCAGCATTTT. Protein sequence: CASSSDGGQPQHF.

The CDR3 region is CASSWGGQLTYYEQYF. The CDR3 DNA follows: TGTGCCAGCAGTTGGGGCGGACAGTTAACTTACTACGAGCAGTACTTC. The chain joins TRBV28 to TRBJ2-5, with D possibly matching TRBD1 (6 bases). The DNA end favors TRBJ2-7, so the J call may be wrong. The CDR3 sequence is 16 residues long. The germline CDR1 and CDR2 sequences are MDHEN and SYDVKM.

CDR3 in amino acids: CASSGGQENSPLHF. The CDR3 nucleotides read TGTGCCAGCAGTGGAGGACAGGAAAATTCACCCCTCCACTTT. The rearrangement links TRBV28 to TRBJ1-6, with 7 bases that match TRBD1. Germline V gene lookup returns CDR1 MDHEN and CDR2 SYDVKM. The ends lost 5 bases at V and 7 bases at J; junction bases unmatched: 5. This CDR3 comprises 14 residues. Variable domain in full (rest from reference TRBV28 and TRBJ1-6): DVKVTQSSRYLVKRTGEKVFLECVQDMDHENMFWYRQDPGLGLRLIYFSYDVKMKEKGDIPEGYSVSREKKERFSLILESASTNQTSMYLCASSGGQENSPLHFGNGTRLTVT.

The rearrangement joins TRBV10-1 to TRBJ2-1; D tentatively fits TRBD1 or TRBD2 (6 bases each). Germline CDR1 reads WNHNN; CDR2 reads SYGVQD (reference sequence). Trimming removed 0 bases at V and 2 bases at J, with 11 bases between. The CDR3 loop spans 16 amino acids. For the CDR3, the DNA is TGCGCCAGCAGTGAGTCCCGGGGGACAACCTACAATGAGCAGTTCTTC. It is translated as CASSESRGTTYNEQFF.

The chain employs TRBV5-1 and TRBJ1-1; D ambiguous. Germline V lookup: CDR1 SGHRS, CDR2 YFSETQ. Deletions cut 4 bases from V and 0 bases from J, with 19 bases between. CDR3 size: 17 residues. The CDR3 region has the DNA TGCGCCAGCAGCCGCACCCTTCCTGAGTGGATGAACACTGAAGCTTTCTTT. Translating it yields CASSRTLPEWMNTEAFF.

As to this clone: Other nucleotide sequences from this sample produce the same CDR3. This chain links TRBV11-3 with TRBJ2-1, with 13 bases identical to TRBD2. The length of the CDR3 is 15 residues. Germline CDR1 reads SGHNT; CDR2 reads YENEEA. V lost 5 bases, J lost 5 bases, and 3 bases stayed unmatched. CDR3 sequence: CASSLGTSGNNEQFF. The CDR3 DNA is TGTGCCAGCAGCCTCGGGACTAGCGGGAACAATGAGCAGTTCTTC.

This sequence joins TRBV25-1 and TRBJ2-1, with D tentatively TRBD2 (8 bases). V was clipped by 5 bases and J by 5 bases, with 25 bases between them. The CDR3 extends over 18 amino acids. CDR1 and CDR2 from the germline V gene are MGHDK and SYGVNS. The CDR3 DNA follows: TGTGCCAGCAGTTCAAGGGGGCTGAGCGGGAGTCTCAACAATGAGCAGTTCTTC. Its protein product is CASSSRGLSGSLNNEQFF.

J is TRBJ2-3 and V is TRBV5-1; perhaps D is TRBD1 or TRBD2 (5 bases each). V was trimmed by 4 bases and J by 5 bases, leaving 14 bases between them. CDR1 is SGHRS and CDR2 is YFSETQ in the germline V gene. CDR3 length: 14 residues. The CDR3 region is CASSDGRGGDTQYF. Written as DNA, the CDR3 is TGCGCCAGCAGCGACGGTCGTGGGGGAGATACGCAGTATTTT.

The rearrangement uses TRBV11-3 and TRBJ2-7, with D uncertain. Per the germline V gene, CDR1 is SGHNT and CDR2 is YENEEA. The CDR3 totals 11 residues. V lost 2 bases to trimming and J lost 5 bases, with 4 bases between them. This CDR3 reads CASSLCHEQYF. The DNA of the CDR3 is TGTGCCAGCAGCTTATGCCACGAGCAGTACTTC. Full variable domain (missing parts from reference TRBV11-3 and TRBJ2-7): EAGVVQSPRYKIIEKKQPVAFWCNPISGHNTLYWYLQNLGQGPELLIRYENEEAVDDSQLPKDRFSAERLKGVDSTLKIQPAELGDSAVYLCASSLCHEQYFGPGTRLTVT.

This chain uses TRBV6-5 with TRBJ2-7, with 10 bases that match TRBD1. The ends lost 6 bases at V and 6 bases at J; junction bases unmatched: 8. The CDR3 length is 14 residues. Germline V gives CDR1 MNHEY, CDR2 SVGAGI. The CDR3 is CASRPGTGAAEQYF. For the CDR3, the DNA is TGTGCCAGCAGACCCGGGACAGGGGCTGCCGAGCAGTACTTC.

CDR3 sequence (DNA): TGTGCCAGCAGCGGTGCTAACACCGGGGAGCTGTTTTTT. Residues: CASSGANTGELFF. This sequence joins TRBV4-2 and TRBJ2-2; D call uncertain. V gave up 5 bases and J gave up 2 bases, with 6 bases separating them. CDR3 length: 13 residues. Per the germline V gene, CDR1 is LGHNA and CDR2 is YNFKEQ.

This chain joins TRBV7-2 and TRBJ1-5; possibly TRBD1 for D (6 bases). From germline, CDR1 is SGHTA and CDR2 FQGNSA. The CDR3 contains 15 residues. With 0 bases removed from V and 6 bases from J, the gap between germline ends came to 12 bases. The CDR3 spells CASSLAWGAGQPQHF. The CDR3 nucleotides are TGTGCCAGCAGCTTAGCGTGGGGGGCTGGTCAGCCCCAGCATTTT.

The V gene is TRBV5-1, the J gene TRBJ2-2, with D tentatively TRBD1 or TRBD2 (5 bases each). V was trimmed by 3 bases and J by 3 bases, leaving 12 bases between them. The CDR3 sequence is 15 residues long. The germline V gene encodes CDR1 SGHRS and CDR2 YFSETQ. CDR3 nucleotides: TGCGCCAGCAGCTCCGGGGCCGTGGACACCGGGGAGCTGTTTTTT. Amino acid sequence: CASSSGAVDTGELFF. Together with reference TRBV5-1 and TRBJ2-2, the CDR3 gives the full variable domain: KAGVTQTPRYLIKTRGQQVTLSCSPISGHRSVSWYQQTPGQGLQFLFEYFSETQRNKGNFPGRFSGRQFSNSRSEMNVSTLELGDSALYLCASSSGAVDTGELFFGEGSRLTVL.

The V gene is TRBV4-1, the J gene TRBJ2-7; possible D gene TRBD2, 6 bases. The germline V gene encodes CDR1 MGHRA and CDR2 YSYEKL. This CDR3 contains 16 residues. V lost 1 base and J 7 bases, leaving 20 bases between the germline ends. CDR3 DNA: TGCGCCAGCAGCCAAGTGACGTCCAGCGGGCGTGTTGAGCAGTACTTC. It codes for CASSQVTSSGRVEQYF.

The J gene is TRBJ2-3, the V gene TRBV29-1, with unresolved D. Trimming cost V 2 bases and J 0 bases, with 9 bases left between them. Germline lookup yields CDR1 SQVTM and CDR2 ANQGSEA. The CDR3 runs 14 residues. Here the CDR3 reads CSVEKRLSTDTQYF. The CDR3 DNA reads as TGCAGCGTTGAAAAGAGACTCAGCACAGATACGCAGTATTTT.

On this clone: In the same sample, other DNA sequences code for this CDR3. The chain recombines TRBV6-5 with TRBJ1-3, with D unresolved. V dropped 8 bases and J dropped 0 bases, with 8 bases sitting between them. The CDR3 extends over 13 amino acids. Germline V lookup: CDR1 MNHEY, CDR2 SVGAGI. CDR3 sequence: CASRLISGNTIYF. In DNA, the CDR3 is TGTGCCAGCCGGTTGATCTCTGGAAACACCATATATTTT.

The chain is built from TRBV6-1 and TRBJ1-5; 7 bases are a match to TRBD1. This CDR3 spans 13 amino acids. Trimming cost V 5 bases and J 5 bases; bases outside gene matches: 3. CDR1 MNHNS and CDR2 SASEGT come from the germline V gene. CDR3 coding DNA: TGTGCCAGCAGTCGAGGGGGCTATCAGCCCCAGCATTTT. Protein sequence: CASSRGGYQPQHF.

The chain recombines TRBV29-1 with TRBJ1-1; weak D call: TRBD1 (5 bases). This CDR3 comprises 16 residues. Trimming stripped 0 bases from V and 3 bases from J, with 17 bases between. Germline loops: CDR1 SQVTM, CDR2 ANQGSEA. The CDR3 loop reads CSVEEIGEGSYTEAFF. The CDR3 DNA sequence: TGCAGCGTTGAAGAGATAGGGGAGGGGTCCTACACTGAAGCTTTCTTT.

The chain recombines TRBV6-1 with TRBJ1-4; no definite D call. Looked up from germline, CDR1 is MNHNS and CDR2 is SASEGT. The CDR3 is 15 residues long. V dropped 6 bases and J dropped 2 bases, with 13 bases sitting between them. CDR3 DNA: TGTGCCAGCAGGACTCCGGGATTCACTAATGAAAAACTGTTTTTT. It codes for CASRTPGFTNEKLFF.

The chain links TRBV9 to TRBJ2-5; no clear D gene. Trimming removed 0 bases from V and 0 bases from J, with 15 bases in between. There are 17 residues in the CDR3. Germline CDR1 and CDR2: SGDLS and YYNGEE. CDR3 in DNA: TGTGCCAGCAGCGTAGGGGGTCGCACCCCACACCAAGAGACCCAGTACTTC. As protein: CASSVGGRTPHQETQYF.

This chain connects TRBV2 to TRBJ2-5; a possible D gene is TRBD1 (6 bases). Between the trimmed V and J ends, which lost 6 bases and 3 bases, there was a span of 11 bases. CDR1 SNHLY and CDR2 FYNNEI come from the germline V gene. The CDR3 covers 13 residues. This CDR3 is CASRGDTKETQYF. The CDR3 DNA reads as TGTGCCAGCAGGGGGGACACAAAAGAGACCCAGTACTTC.

The chain has TRBV7-2 and TRBJ2-7, with 10 bases fitting TRBD2. The germline CDR1 and CDR2 sequences are SGHTA and FQGNSA. The length of the CDR3 is 15 residues. Trimming removed 1 base from V and 4 bases from J; junction bases left unmatched: 4. This CDR3 reads CASSLGPSGGYEQYF. In DNA form, the CDR3 reads TGTGCCAGCAGCTTAGGGCCTAGCGGGGGATACGAGCAGTACTTC.

This sequence joins TRBV7-9 and TRBJ1-2; D gene uncertain. V lost 5 bases and J lost 3, with 7 bases in between. CDR1 is SEHNR, CDR2 FQNEAQ, per germline (reference sequence). This CDR3 spans 12 amino acids. The chain's CDR3 is CASSVPDYGYTF. The CDR3 region has the DNA TGTGCCAGCAGCGTACCGGACTATGGCTACACCTTC.

The V call is TRBV29-1, the J call TRBJ2-2; D is possibly TRBD1 or TRBD2 (5 bases each). Trimming took 4 bases from V and 6 from J, leaving 12 bases between them. In germline, CDR1 is SQVTM, CDR2 ANQGSEA. The CDR3 length is 13 residues. CDR3 in DNA: TGCAGCGTTGGGGTGGGGACCCCCGGGGAGCTGTTTTTT. This codes for CSVGVGTPGELFF.

This clone was recorded only once. An end of the junction does not agree with germline; a read error may underlie this. The chain carries TRBV6-1 and TRBJ2-2; TRBD2 is a possible D gene (7 bases). Per germline, CDR1 MNHNS and CDR2 SASEGT. The CDR3 consists of 17 residues. The CDR3 DNA follows: TGTGCCAGCAGTGATCCGGGGGGCCGGCCGCACACCGGGGAACTGTTTTTT. Translated, it gives CASSDPGGRPHTGELFF.

The chain couples TRBV28 to TRBJ2-1; 7 positions agree with TRBD2. V lost 5 bases, J lost 9 bases, and 10 bases stayed unmatched. The CDR3 runs to 14 residues. CDR1 is MDHEN and CDR2 is SYDVKM in the germline V gene. The CDR3 is CASSTGTIGTEQFF. The CDR3 region has the DNA TGTGCCAGCAGTACCGGGACTATCGGCACTGAGCAGTTCTTC.

The rearrangement links TRBV5-5 to TRBJ1-5; TRBD1 matches 10 bases. CDR3 length: 14 amino acids. Germline V gene data show CDR1 as SGHKS and CDR2 as YYEKEE (reference sequence). V trimming: 2 bases; J trimming: 7 bases; junction bases outside the gene matches: 3. For the CDR3, the DNA is TGTGCCAGCAGCTTCGGGACAGGGGCACAGCCCCAGCATTTT. Translated: CASSFGTGAQPQHF.